This T cell receptor beta chain was captured in a study of blood T cells in healthy people across ages. Study findings and constraints: Roughly linear age-related decline in beta diversity appeared, significant by age approximately 41.

Using a J-beta primer mix together with a sample-barcoded 5' primer, a second PCR was run for 7 to 11 cycles. One entry per CDR3 protein, called by TCRdb with MiXCR from the 5' RACE reads. The data hold almost 550,000 distinct CDR3 sequences, with around 24% observed a single time. This clonotype was picked up a small number of times. The antigen is undetermined. This CDR3 has 16 amino acids. CDR1 is LGHNA and CDR2 is YSLEER in the germline V gene. The V and J ends lost 0 bases and 2 bases respectively, with 11 bases between them. The same sample was also studied in work on T cells of mothers and their children.

J is TRBJ1-3 and V is TRBV4-3; D is undetermined. Sample: blood. The TCR originated in a boy between 10 and 17 years old in good health. The DNA of the CDR3 is TGCGCCAGCAGCCAAGAGATCTCCATCCCTGGAAACACCATATATTTT. Protein sequence: CASSQEISIPGNTIYF.